These T cell receptor beta chains were read from a single sample in a study of neurological immune-mediated disorders. TCRdb used MiXCR to reprocess the 5' RACE reads, holding one entry per CDR3 protein. The sample holds some 61,000 distinct CDR3 sequences, 3.5% to 5% seen once. The sample comprised PBMCs. The receptors come from a man younger than 40 with multiple sclerosis. CDR3s include the opening cysteine and the closing phenylalanine or tryptophan. The D gene is left open where the match is weak. Size is omitted from some rows. Given values are once, few, many or a class for expanded clones.

abundance: .
v_gene: TRBV20-1
d_gene: .
j_gene: TRBJ1-2
CDR3nt: TGCAGTGCTAGCTTGAGGGACCCGCGAGAGAACTATGGCTACACCTTC
CDR3aa: CSASLRDPRENYGYTF

abundance: many
v_gene: TRBV29-1
d_gene: .
j_gene: TRBJ1-2
CDR3nt: TGCAGCGTTGAGGCAAGGGACCTACCTCCCTTCGGTGGCTACACCTTC
CDR3aa: CSVEARDLPPFGGYTF

abundance: many
v_gene: TRBV3-1
d_gene: .
j_gene: TRBJ2-1
CDR3nt: TGTGCCAGCAGCCAACTAGGGTCTGACAATGAGCAGTTCTTC
CDR3aa: CASSQLGSDNEQFF

abundance: many
v_gene: TRBV7-2
d_gene: .
j_gene: TRBJ2-7
CDR3nt: TGTGCCAGCAGCCCCGGCTACGAGCAGTACTTC
CDR3aa: CASSPGYEQYF

abundance: many
v_gene: TRBV11-2
d_gene: .
j_gene: TRBJ1-6
CDR3nt: TGTGCCAGCAGCTTAGGGGGGTATAATTCACCCCTCCACTTT
CDR3aa: CASSLGGYNSPLHF

abundance: few
v_gene: TRBV5-1
d_gene: .
j_gene: TRBJ1-1
CDR3nt: TGCGCCAGCAGCTTGACAGGGACGAACACTGAAGCTTTCTTT
CDR3aa: CASSLTGTNTEAFF

abundance: many
v_gene: TRBV7-2
d_gene: TRBD1
j_gene: TRBJ1-2
CDR3nt: TGTGCCAGCAGCTTAGGAGGGTGGGGACAGAACTATGGCTACACCTTC
CDR3aa: CASSLGGWGQNYGYTF

abundance: many
v_gene: TRBV5-1
d_gene: TRBD2
j_gene: TRBJ2-3
CDR3nt: TGCGCCAGCAGCGAACTAGCGGGGGCTAGCACAGATACGCAGTATTTT
CDR3aa: CASSELAGASTDTQYF

abundance: many
v_gene: TRBV5-5
d_gene: TRBD2
j_gene: TRBJ2-1
CDR3nt: TGTGCCAGCATACGAATAGCGGGGAGCTCCTACAATGAGCAGTTCTTC
CDR3aa: CASIRIAGSSYNEQFF

abundance: many
v_gene: TRBV5-6
d_gene: .
j_gene: TRBJ2-1
CDR3nt: TGTGCCAGCAGCTTGGGCATCAGCTCCTACAATGAGCAGTTCTTC
CDR3aa: CASSLGISSYNEQFF

abundance: many
v_gene: TRBV9
d_gene: TRBD2
j_gene: TRBJ2-7
CDR3nt: TGTGCCAGCAGCGTAGCTTCGACGGGGGGAGTCTACGAGCAGTACTTC
CDR3aa: CASSVASTGGVYEQYF

abundance: many
v_gene: TRBV20-1
d_gene: .
j_gene: TRBJ1-2
CDR3nt: TGCAGTGCTTTACCGGGACAAAACTATGGCTACACCTTC
CDR3aa: CSALPGQNYGYTF

abundance: many
v_gene: TRBV15
d_gene: TRBD2
j_gene: TRBJ2-5
CDR3nt: TGTGCCACCAGCAGAGATCTAGCGGTCACGGAGACCCAGTACTTC
CDR3aa: CATSRDLAVTETQYF

abundance: many
v_gene: TRBV20-1
d_gene: .
j_gene: TRBJ1-2
CDR3nt: TGCAGTGCTAGAGATCGGGGGACGGTTTTCTATGGCTACACCTTC
CDR3aa: CSARDRGTVFYGYTF

abundance: many
v_gene: TRBV3-1
d_gene: .
j_gene: TRBJ2-7
CDR3nt: TGTGCCAGCAGCCAAGATGTGAACGAGCAGTACTTC
CDR3aa: CASSQDVNEQYF

abundance: few
v_gene: TRBV5-5
d_gene: .
j_gene: TRBJ1-1
CDR3nt: TGTGCCAGCAGCTTGGACAGGGTGGGCACTGAAGCTTTCTTT
CDR3aa: CASSLDRVGTEAFF

abundance: many
v_gene: TRBV20-1
d_gene: .
j_gene: TRBJ2-2
CDR3nt: TGCAGTGCTAGAGATGGAGGAACCGGGGAGCTGTTTTTT
CDR3aa: CSARDGGTGELFF

abundance: many
v_gene: TRBV9
d_gene: TRBD1
j_gene: TRBJ2-7
CDR3nt: TGTGCCAGCAGCGTGGGGACAGCCTACGAGCAGTACTTC
CDR3aa: CASSVGTAYEQYF

abundance: many
v_gene: TRBV6-5
d_gene: .
j_gene: TRBJ1-2
CDR3nt: TGTGCCAGCAGTTACTCGACAGCTAACTATGGCTACACCTTC
CDR3aa: CASSYSTANYGYTF

abundance: many
v_gene: TRBV29-1
d_gene: .
j_gene: TRBJ2-3
CDR3nt: TGCAGCGTCCAAAGGGGGGCAGATACGCAGTATTTT
CDR3aa: CSVQRGADTQYF

abundance: .
v_gene: TRBV5-1
d_gene: .
j_gene: TRBJ2-1
CDR3nt: TGCGCCAGCAGCTATCAGTTTGAGCAGTTCTTC
CDR3aa: CASSYQFEQFF

abundance: many
v_gene: TRBV27
d_gene: TRBD1
j_gene: TRBJ1-5
CDR3nt: TGTGCCAGCAGTTGGACAGGGGGCGCGGGCAATCAGCCCCAGCATTTT
CDR3aa: CASSWTGGAGNQPQHF

abundance: many
v_gene: TRBV20-1
d_gene: .
j_gene: TRBJ1-4
CDR3nt: TGCAGTGCTAGAGTCGCAACTAATGAAAAACTGTTTTTT
CDR3aa: CSARVATNEKLFF

abundance: many
v_gene: TRBV7-2
d_gene: TRBD1
j_gene: TRBJ1-1
CDR3nt: TGTGCCAGCACCCTTCTAGCGGACAGGGGTCCAGCTTTCTTT
CDR3aa: CASTLLADRGPAFF